The present T cell receptor beta chain was sequenced within a study of cytomegalovirus exposure and HLA in healthy donors. Across the whole study: Falling in the Caucasian-associated ancestry cluster were about 80% of 350 to 400 genotyped donors. Findings of the study overall: It was reported in a later analysis that an Asian-associated ancestry cluster showed fewer N-insertions than the approximately 670-donor mean. Reported findings show TCR beta sequences accurately forecast HLA-A and HLA-B alleles in most subjects. TCR beta V- and J-gene trimming, according to a later analysis, was linked to a missense DCLRE1C variant.

Concerning this clone: Antigen specificity is unknown.

CDR3 size: 14 residues. The germline gives CDR1 ENHRY, CDR2 SYGVKD. The V segment lost 6 bases and the J segment 5 bases; nucleotides outside the gene matches: 6. The PCR contained 60 Vbeta and 13 Jbeta primers. Method: immunoSEQ multiplex PCR; TCRdb's copy keeps in-frame clones and lacks some. The sample yields 150,000 or so clones, 74% seen once. This TCR came from a man aged 30 to 39 in good health and CMV-seronegative. The chain has TRBV10-3 and TRBJ1-1, with TRBD1 matching 10 bases. Sequenced: PBMCs. The CDR3: CAISDRDRGTEAFF. The CDR3, as DNA: TGTGCCATCAGCGACCGGGACAGGGGTACTGAAGCTTTCTTT.